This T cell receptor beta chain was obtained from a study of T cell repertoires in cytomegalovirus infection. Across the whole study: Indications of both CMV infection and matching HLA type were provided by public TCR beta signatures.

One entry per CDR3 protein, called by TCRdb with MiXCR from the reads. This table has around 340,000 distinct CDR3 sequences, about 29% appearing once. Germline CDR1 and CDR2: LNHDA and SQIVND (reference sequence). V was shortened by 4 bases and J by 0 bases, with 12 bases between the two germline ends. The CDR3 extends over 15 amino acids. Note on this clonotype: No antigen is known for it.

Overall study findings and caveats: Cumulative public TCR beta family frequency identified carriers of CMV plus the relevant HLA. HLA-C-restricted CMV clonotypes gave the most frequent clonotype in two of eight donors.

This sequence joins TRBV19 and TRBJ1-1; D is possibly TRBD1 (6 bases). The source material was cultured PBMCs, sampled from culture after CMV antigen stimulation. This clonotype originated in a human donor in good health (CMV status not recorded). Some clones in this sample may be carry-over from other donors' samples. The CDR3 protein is CASSTRRGMNTEAFF. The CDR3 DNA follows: TGTGCCAGTAGTACCCGGAGGGGGATGAACACTGAAGCTTTCTTT. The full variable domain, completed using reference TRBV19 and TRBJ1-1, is DGGITQSPKYLFRKEGQNVTLSCEQNLNHDAMYWYRQDPGQGLRLIYYSQIVNDFQKGDIAEGYSVSREKKESFPLTVTSAQKNPTAFYLCASSTRRGMNTEAFFGQGTRLTVV.